Following are 16 T cell receptor beta chains from one sample sequenced in a study of T cells in Graves' hyperthyroidism and ophthalmopathy. The investigators amplified TCR beta CDR3 regions from RNA transcripts. HTBI primers drove first-round RT-PCR of the TCR CDR3. One entry per CDR3 protein results from TCRdb running MiXCR on the multiplex PCR reads. This table has some 490,000 distinct CDR3 sequences, about 15% appearing once. Sequencing used blood. The receptors shown here come from a woman aged 25-40 years with Graves' ophthalmopathy.

This clonotype was recorded at least ten times. This chain connects TRBV13 to TRBJ1-5; 7 bases fit TRBD1. The CDR3 consists of 15 residues. V was clipped by 5 bases and J by 2 bases; unmatched bases: 6. CDR1 is PRHDT and CDR2 is FYEKMQ in the germline V gene (reference sequence). The CDR3 DNA follows: TGTGCCAGCAGCCCAGGACAGGTAGGCAATCAGCCCCAGCATTTT. It is translated as CASSPGQVGNQPQHF. The full variable domain, rest sourced from reference TRBV13 and TRBJ1-5, is AAGVIQSPRHLIKEKRETATLKCYPIPRHDTVYWYQQGPGQDPQFLISFYEKMQSDKGSIPDRFSAQQFSDYHSELNMSSLELGDSALYFCASSPGQVGNQPQHFGDGTRLSIL.

Ten or more counts support this clonotype. The V gene is TRBV2, the J gene TRBJ2-1; D gene uncertain. Looked up from germline, CDR1 is SNHLY and CDR2 is FYNNEI. The CDR3 runs 13 residues. V lost 6 bases, J lost 8 bases, and 14 bases lay in between. CDR3 DNA sequence: TGTGCCAGCAGAGGTCGGACCTTTGATGAGCAGTTCTTC. Translating gives CASRGRTFDEQFF.

In this sample, this clonotype turned up many times. The CDR3, as DNA: TGTGCTAGTGGTCCTCAGGGTTACAATGAGCAGTTCTTC. Its translation: CASGPQGYNEQFF. The chain joins TRBV12-5 to TRBJ2-1; D is possibly TRBD1 (5 bases). V dropped 5 bases and J dropped 4 bases, with 9 bases sitting between them. The CDR3 is 13 residues long. Germline V gene lookup returns CDR1 LGHNT and CDR2 FRNRAP. The full variable domain, rest sourced from reference TRBV12-5 and TRBJ2-1, is DARVTQTPRHKVTEMGQEVTMRCQPILGHNTVFWYRQTMMQGLELLAYFRNRAPLDDSGMPKDRFSAEMPDATLATLKIQPSEPRDSAVYFCASGPQGYNEQFFGPGTRLTVL.

This clonotype was observed many times. The rearrangement uses TRBV12-3 or TRBV12-4 and TRBJ1-1; 8 nucleotides line up with TRBD1. The junction had 3 bases not matched to a gene; V was cut back by 4 bases and J by 5 bases. The CDR3 covers 13 residues. The CDR3 region is CASSSQGATEAFF. In DNA, the CDR3 is TGTGCCAGCAGTTCTCAGGGGGCGACTGAAGCTTTCTTT.

This clonotype appeared many times. The genes are TRBV28 and TRBJ2-7; no firm D call. The ends were cut back, 5 bases at V and 5 bases at J, with 10 bases in the middle. The CDR3 has 12 amino acids. Germline lookup yields CDR1 MDHEN and CDR2 SYDVKM. CDR3 residues: CASSPNKDEQYF. The CDR3 DNA reads TGTGCCAGCAGTCCAAATAAAGACGAGCAGTACTTC.

This clonotype occurred many times. The junction does not match germline at one end; this may be a read error. V usage is TRBV28 and J usage is TRBJ1-1; the D is unclear. CDR3 length: 13 amino acids. Germline CDR1 is MDHEN and CDR2 is SYDVKM. This CDR3 reads CASTLTLPAEAFF. In nucleotides, the CDR3 is TGTGCCAGCACTTTAACCCTCCCGGCTGAAGCTTTCTTT.

This clonotype came up many times. The chain employs TRBV5-4 and TRBJ2-3; TRBD2 matches at 14 bases. The V gene's germline CDR1 is SGHNT and CDR2 YYREEE (reference sequence). This CDR3 has 16 amino acids. Trimming removed 3 bases from V and 9 bases from J; junction bases left unmatched: 9. The CDR3 region is CASSSGLAGGPGTQYF. The CDR3 DNA is TGTGCCAGCAGCTCCGGACTAGCGGGAGGCCCTGGGACGCAGTATTTT. The complete variable domain, with remaining parts taken from reference TRBV5-4 and TRBJ2-3, reads ETGVTQSPTHLIKTRGQQVTLRCSSQSGHNTVSWYQQALGQGPQFIFQYYREEENGRGNFPPRFSGLQFPNYSSELNVNALELDDSALYLCASSSGLAGGPGTQYFGPGTRLTVL.

V and J are TRBV7-2 and TRBJ2-2; D might be TRBD1 (5 bases). Deletions cut 0 bases from V and 1 base from J, with 12 bases between. There are 17 residues in the CDR3. Germline V gene lookup returns CDR1 SGHTA and CDR2 FQGNSA. In DNA form, the CDR3 reads TGTGCCAGCAGCTTAGCTGGTCTAGGACAGAACACCGGGGAGCTGTTTTTT. Amino acid sequence: CASSLAGLGQNTGELFF.

This clonotype was seen only a few times. The chain employs TRBV20-1 and TRBJ2-3, with D possibly matching TRBD1 (5 bases). The CDR3 contains 14 residues. V dropped 6 bases and J dropped 6 bases, with 19 bases sitting between them. The germline gives CDR1 DFQATT, CDR2 SNEGSKA (reference sequence). The CDR3 region is CSAIVAGKADTQYF. As DNA, the CDR3 is TGCAGTGCCATAGTGGCAGGGAAAGCGGATACGCAGTATTTT.

The chain recombines TRBV24-1 with TRBJ2-1, with 8 bases matching TRBD2. Losses at the gene ends were 2 bases for V and 6 bases for J; bases not matched to a gene: 8. Germline V gene lookup returns CDR1 KGHDR and CDR2 SFDVKD. CDR3 length: 16 amino acids. The CDR3 DNA reads TGTGCCACCAGTGATTCTGGTGGGACTAGAGGCAATGAGCAGTTCTTC. Its translation is CATSDSGGTRGNEQFF.

This clonotype was observed many times. The CDR3 nucleotides are TGTGCCAGCAGGAAACTAGCGGGGGCCTACAATGAGCAGTTCTTC. Protein sequence: CASRKLAGAYNEQFF. V and J are TRBV2 and TRBJ2-1, with 11 nucleotides matching TRBD2. J gave up 2 bases and V 6 bases, and 3 bases lay outside the gene matches. This CDR3 region has 15 residues. Per the germline V gene, CDR1 is SNHLY and CDR2 is FYNNEI.

This clonotype was counted between two and nine times. CDR3 nucleotide sequence: TGTGCCAGCAGCTTTAGCCTCCTTCGTATTACAGATACGCAGTATTTT. The encoded protein is CASSFSLLRITDTQYF. This chain links TRBV7-9 with TRBJ2-3; D is unresolved. The germline gives CDR1 SEHNR, CDR2 FQNEAQ (reference sequence). This CDR3 spans 16 amino acids. The V gene lost 3 bases and the J gene lost 3 bases, with 16 bases spanning the gap.

This clonotype was seen once. The junction and the germline gene differ at one end; a read error may be behind it. The rearrangement joins TRBV7-2 to TRBJ2-5, with D perhaps TRBD1 or TRBD2 (6 bases each). CDR3 length equals 19 residues. The germline V gene has CDR1 SGHTA and CDR2 FQGNSA. The CDR3 reads CASSSVGGLGSGSWETQYF. The CDR3 nucleotides read TGTGCCAGCAGCTCCGTAGGGGGGTTAGGGTCGGGATCTTGGGAGACACAGTACTTC.

V and J are TRBV13 and TRBJ1-5; D unresolved. CDR3 size: 17 residues. Germline V gene lookup returns CDR1 PRHDT and CDR2 FYEKMQ (reference sequence). Trimming cost V 5 bases and J 2 bases, with 19 bases left between them. CDR3 coding DNA: TGTGCCAGCAGCCTATCTAGCCGTTTTCGGCGCAATCAGCCCCAGCATTTT. As protein: CASSLSSRFRRNQPQHF.

This clonotype came up a few times. This chain uses TRBV7-9 with TRBJ2-7; D possibly uses TRBD1 or TRBD2 (5 bases each). Germline lookup yields CDR1 SEHNR and CDR2 FQNEAQ (reference sequence). V lost 4 bases and J 0 bases, leaving 22 bases between the germline ends. The CDR3 has 18 amino acids. The CDR3 sequence is CASSSPPGTWQSSYEQYF. As DNA, the CDR3 is TGTGCCAGCAGCTCCCCCCCGGGGACGTGGCAAAGCTCCTACGAGCAGTACTTC.

V gene TRBV20-1 combines with J gene TRBJ2-2; no firm D call. This CDR3 spans 16 amino acids. The V gene's germline CDR1 is DFQATT and CDR2 SNEGSKA (reference sequence). V dropped 4 bases and J dropped 1 base, with 16 bases sitting between them. CDR3 DNA sequence: TGCAGTGCTAAGCCGTTTGGAAAGGAGAACACCGGGGAGCTGTTTTTT. Protein: CSAKPFGKENTGELFF.